This TCR beta chain was sequenced during a study of blood T cell repertoires in COVID-19. Overall study: Some COVID-19 samples were acute and others convalescent; all came from the United States, Italy and Spain. In each case, the material was cDNA or gDNA derived from T cells, B-cell-depleted T cells, or PBMCs.

In the study's own analysis: Amplification with reference gene primers provided the estimates of nucleated cell counts. Clones were sequenced by immunoSEQ multiplex PCR, and TCRdb holds only the in-frame ones, with some missing. That table furnishes V, J and clone size, whereas the DNA furnished D and trimming. The data show roughly 70,000 clones, with 90% seen just once and about 1.5% held by the top ten. The CDR3 has 15 amino acids. Trimming cost V 2 bases and J 0 bases, with 8 bases left between them. Germline V gene data show CDR1 as SGHTA and CDR2 as FQGTGA. The sequenced sample was peripheral blood. The TCR comes from a middle-aged man with acute or convalescent COVID-19. The J gene is TRBJ1-3, the V gene TRBV7-3; no reliable D call. In nucleotides, the CDR3 is TGTGCCAGCAGCTTATATGCGAGCTCTGGAAACACCATATATTTT. It encodes CASSLYASSGNTIYF.